This TCR beta chain appears in the sequencing data of a study of blood T cells in healthy people across ages. Regarding the study as a whole: No conclusive comparison of naive versus antigen-experienced cells was possible with unsorted PBMCs.

This CDR3 has 18 amino acids. Germline CDR1 reads LNHNV; CDR2 reads YYDKDF (reference sequence). The V segment lost 0 bases and the J segment 1 base; nucleotides outside the gene matches: 10. Regarding this clonotype: The target antigen is unknown.

Isolating PBMCs gave at least 6 million of these cells per sample. A second PCR, run for about 7 to 12 cycles, used a sample-barcoded 5' primer plus a J-beta primer mix. Samples each returned at least 2.5 million CDR3-containing paired-end reads. Via MiXCR, TCRdb re-called the 5' RACE reads, giving one row per CDR3 protein. Of fewer than 1,200,000 distinct CDR3 sequences in the sample, under 30% were seen once. The sample was also reused in another study, on T cells of mothers and their children. That report adds: Versus unrelated pairs, overlap was slightly higher in related mother-child pairs, without reaching significance.

The material sequenced was blood. This chain joins TRBV15 and TRBJ1-1; 8 bases agree with TRBD1. This receptor was obtained from a girl aged 2 to 10 in good health. The DNA of the CDR3 is TGTGCCACCAGCAGAGACTTGCCTTCAGGGGGCCCGAACACTGAAGCTTTCTTT. Translated, it gives CATSRDLPSGGPNTEAFF. The full variable domain, in which reference TRBV15 and TRBJ1-1 provide the parts outside the CDR3, is DAMVIQNPRYQVTQFGKPVTLSCSQTLNHNVMYWYQQKSSQAPKLLFHYYDKDFNNEADTPDNFQSRRPNTSFCFLDIRSPGLGDTAMYLCATSRDLPSGGPNTEAFFGQGTRLTVV.